These 10 T cell receptor beta chains originate from one sample sequenced in a study of T cells in Graves' hyperthyroidism and ophthalmopathy. Authors of the study amplified TCR beta CDR3 regions from RNA transcripts. The primer set for the first-round RT-PCR of the TCR CDR3 was HTBI. A single record per CDR3 protein comes from TCRdb applying MiXCR to the multiplex PCR reads. The table includes hundreds of thousands of distinct CDR3 sequences, approximately 19% detected once. What was sequenced was blood. The receptors here all came from a woman aged 45-65 years with Graves' hyperthyroidism that later progressed to Graves' ophthalmopathy.

In this sample, this clonotype turned up many times. The chain joins TRBV12-3 or TRBV12-4 to TRBJ2-7, with D hard to call. The CDR3 is 16 residues long. The V end lost 0 bases, the J end lost 2 bases, and 14 bases lay between the germline ends. Here the CDR3 reads CASSLARTDLAYEQYF. CDR3 DNA sequence: TGTGCCAGCAGTTTAGCGCGAACGGACCTCGCCTACGAGCAGTACTTC.

This clonotype was seen many times. V gene TRBV7-9 combines with J gene TRBJ2-2, with D possibly matching TRBD1 (6 bases). The V gene's germline CDR1 is SEHNR and CDR2 FQNEAQ (reference sequence). This CDR3 contains 15 residues. The V and J ends lost 4 bases and 1 base respectively, with 10 bases between them. Written as DNA, the CDR3 is TGTGCCAGCAGCTCCGACAGGCGGAACACCGGGGAGCTGTTTTTT. Its protein product is CASSSDRRNTGELFF. Drawing the rest from reference TRBV7-9 and TRBJ2-2, the complete variable domain is DTGVSQNPRHKITKRGQNVTFRCDPISEHNRLYWYRQTLGQGPEFLTYFQNEAQLEKSRLLSDRFSAERPKGSFSTLEIQRTEQGDSAMYLCASSSDRRNTGELFFGEGSRLTVL.

This clonotype has ten or more counts. The chain employs TRBV2 and TRBJ1-1; D gene ambiguous. Germline V gives CDR1 SNHLY, CDR2 FYNNEI. V was pared by 7 bases and J by 2 bases, with 8 bases between. The CDR3 covers 12 residues. The CDR3 nucleotides read TGTGCCAGCAATACAGACAACACTGAAGCTTTCTTT. Its protein product is CASNTDNTEAFF.

J is TRBJ1-2 and V is TRBV7-3; a weak D match, TRBD1 (5 bases). V was pared by 2 bases and J by 7 bases, with 11 bases between. The CDR3 length is 13 residues. Per germline, CDR1 SGHTA and CDR2 FQGTGA. The CDR3: CASSLGTGTGYTF. DNA of the CDR3: TGTGCCAGCAGCTTAGGGACGGGAACTGGCTACACCTTC. The full variable domain, its missing parts supplied by reference TRBV7-3 and TRBJ1-2, is GAGVSQTPSNKVTEKGKYVELRCDPISGHTALYWYRQSLGQGPEFLIYFQGTGAADDSGLPNDRFFAVRPEGSVSTLKIQRTERGDSAVYLCASSLGTGTGYTFGSGTRLTVV.

Note on this clonotype: It may be a read error: a sequence one base away is much more abundant. DNA of the CDR3: TGTGCCTGGACTCTTAAGAGGACAGGAGCGAGTGGCTACACCTTC. Amino acid sequence: CAWTLKRTGASGYTF. The rearrangement uses TRBV30 and TRBJ1-2; TRBD1 matches 7 bases. This CDR3 has 15 amino acids. The ends lost 4 bases at V and 7 bases at J; junction bases unmatched: 15. From germline, CDR1 is GTSNPN and CDR2 SVGIG (reference sequence).

The chain joins TRBV2 to TRBJ2-1, with 9 bases fitting TRBD2. The CDR3 is made up of 16 amino acids. Looked up from germline, CDR1 is SNHLY and CDR2 is FYNNEI. V lost 1 base and J lost 5; bases outside the gene matches: 6. CDR3 nucleotide sequence: TGTGCCAGCAGTGAAGAGGCGGGGGGGCTTCACAATGAGCAGTTCTTC. Amino acid sequence: CASSEEAGGLHNEQFF.

Many counts were recorded for this clonotype. The rearrangement joins TRBV5-1 to TRBJ2-3, with 10 bases fitting TRBD2. Germline V gene data show CDR1 as SGHRS and CDR2 as YFSETQ. This CDR3 is built from 18 residues. V shed 0 bases, J shed 0 bases, and the junction held 7 bases outside the gene matches. The DNA of the CDR3 is TGCGCCAGCAGCTTGGAAAGCGGGGGGGGACGGAGCACAGATACGCAGTATTTT. Translating gives CASSLESGGGRSTDTQYF. Using reference TRBV5-1 and TRBJ2-3 for the parts outside the CDR3, the full variable domain is KAGVTQTPRYLIKTRGQQVTLSCSPISGHRSVSWYQQTPGQGLQFLFEYFSETQRNKGNFPGRFSGRQFSNSRSEMNVSTLELGDSALYLCASSLESGGGRSTDTQYFGPGTRLTVL.

Many counts were recorded for this clonotype. CDR3: CASSLAIARVNTEAFF. The CDR3 bases are TGTGCCAGCAGCTTAGCGATCGCCAGGGTCAACACTGAAGCTTTCTTT. The genes are TRBV13 and TRBJ1-1, with a tentative D call TRBD1 (5 bases). CDR3 length: 16 amino acids. V dropped 1 base and J dropped 2 bases, with 14 bases sitting between them. Germline V CDR1 and CDR2: PRHDT, FYEKMQ (reference sequence).

The chain's CDR3 is CASREVRRQETQYF. CDR3 DNA: TGTGCCAGCCGCGAAGTTCGGAGGCAGGAGACCCAGTACTTC. The V gene is TRBV2, the J gene TRBJ2-5; D might be TRBD2 (5 bases). The V gene lost 8 bases and the J gene lost 5 bases, with 18 bases spanning the gap. CDR1 SNHLY and CDR2 FYNNEI come from the germline V gene. The CDR3 is made up of 14 amino acids.

This clonotype was counted at least ten times. The chain couples TRBV5-1 to TRBJ2-7; weak D call: TRBD1 (6 bases). V lost 4 bases and J lost 0, with 23 bases in between. CDR1 is SGHRS, CDR2 YFSETQ, per germline. The CDR3 is 18 residues long. As DNA, the CDR3 is TGCGCCAGCAGCGAGTCATTACAGGGAATGGACCTCTCCTACGAGCAGTACTTC. This sequence encodes CASSESLQGMDLSYEQYF. Using reference TRBV5-1 and TRBJ2-7 for the parts outside the CDR3, the full variable domain is KAGVTQTPRYLIKTRGQQVTLSCSPISGHRSVSWYQQTPGQGLQFLFEYFSETQRNKGNFPGRFSGRQFSNSRSEMNVSTLELGDSALYLCASSESLQGMDLSYEQYFGPGTRLTVT.